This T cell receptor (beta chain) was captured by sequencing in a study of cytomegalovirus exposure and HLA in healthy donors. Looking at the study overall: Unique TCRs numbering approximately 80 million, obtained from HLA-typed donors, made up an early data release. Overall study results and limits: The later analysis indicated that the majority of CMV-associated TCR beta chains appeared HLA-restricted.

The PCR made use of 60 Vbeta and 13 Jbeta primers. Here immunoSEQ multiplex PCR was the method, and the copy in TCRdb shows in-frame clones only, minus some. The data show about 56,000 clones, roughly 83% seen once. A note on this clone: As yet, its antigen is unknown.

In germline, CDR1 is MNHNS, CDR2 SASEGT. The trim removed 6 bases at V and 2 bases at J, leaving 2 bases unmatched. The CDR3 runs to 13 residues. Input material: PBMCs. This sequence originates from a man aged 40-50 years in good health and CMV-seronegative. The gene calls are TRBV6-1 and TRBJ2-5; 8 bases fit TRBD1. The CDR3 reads CASSRQGQETQYF. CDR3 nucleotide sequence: TGTGCCAGCAGCCGACAGGGGCAAGAGACCCAGTACTTC.